Listed here are 8 T cell receptor beta chains from one sample, sequenced in a study of human T cells and chemical hapten exposure. As for time point: patch test 3, about 24 weeks after DPC sensitization. The treatment: therapeutic diphenylcyclopropenone sensitization with weekly scalp DPC. TCRdb re-derived calls from the RACE reads in MiXCR, one entry per CDR3 protein. The table has 150,000 to 200,000 distinct CDR3 sequences, 28% seen once. The source material was whole blood, sampled in connection with sensitization to the hapten diphenylcyclopropenone (DPC). These receptors were collected from a woman aged 18-29 years with alopecia areata. Some clones in this sample may be carry-over from other donors' samples.

The V and J genes are TRBV6-2 or TRBV6-3 and TRBJ2-5, with D uncertain. V was clipped by 2 bases and J by 5 bases, with 9 bases between them. This CDR3 has 13 amino acids. CDR1 and CDR2 from the germline V gene are MNHEY and SVGEGT. The CDR3, as DNA: TGTGCCAGCAGTTACGGGTTGAAGGAGACCCAGTACTTC. Its protein is CASSYGLKETQYF.

The chain uses TRBV12-3 or TRBV12-4 and TRBJ1-2, with 10 positions matching TRBD1. The CDR3 runs 14 residues. V was pared by 6 bases and J by 7 bases, with 8 bases of the junction left unmatched. Here the CDR3 reads CASSPGQGTGGYTF. The CDR3 bases are TGTGCCAGCAGCCCGGGACAGGGGACTGGTGGCTACACCTTC.

V usage is TRBV7-2 and J usage is TRBJ1-5, with unresolved D. V shed 1 base and J shed 0 bases, with 10 bases lying between them. Germline lookup yields CDR1 SGHTA and CDR2 FQGNSA. The CDR3 spans 16 residues. The CDR3 bases are TGTGCCAGCAGCTTAGTTGGACGGACTAGCAATCAGCCCCAGCATTTT. This codes for CASSLVGRTSNQPQHF.

V is TRBV10-3 and J is TRBJ1-5; D gene ambiguous. Trimming removed 6 bases from V and 5 bases from J, with 14 bases in between. Per germline, CDR1 ENHRY and CDR2 SYGVKD. The CDR3 spans 14 residues. The CDR3 region has the DNA TGTGCCATCAGGGACGCGGCTTCCCATCAGCCCCAGCATTTT. Translation gives CAIRDAASHQPQHF.

At least ten counts were recorded for this clonotype. This chain joins TRBV7-2 and TRBJ2-7; 7 bases align to TRBD2. Germline-derived CDR1 and CDR2 are SGHTA and FQGNSA. Trimming cost V 2 bases and J 0 bases; bases outside gene matches: 1. The CDR3 covers 14 residues. The CDR3 bases are TGTGCCAGCAGCTTAAGCGGGACCTCCTACGAGCAGTACTTC. This gives the protein CASSLSGTSYEQYF.

This clonotype was seen a few times. The chain joins TRBV29-1 to TRBJ2-1, with TRBD2 identical over 15 bases. Germline V gene lookup returns CDR1 SQVTM and CDR2 ANQGSEA. This CDR3 has 16 amino acids. Trimming removed 4 bases from V and 8 bases from J; junction bases left unmatched: 9. CDR3 sequence: CSVGGGLAGGNDEQFF. The CDR3 region has the DNA TGCAGCGTTGGAGGGGGACTAGCGGGAGGCAACGATGAGCAGTTCTTC.

This clonotype was counted only a few times. The chain has TRBV5-6 and TRBJ1-6; D possibly corresponds to TRBD1 (6 bases). The CDR3 is 14 residues long. V lost 1 base and J lost 10, with 12 bases in between. CDR1 SGHDT and CDR2 YYEEEE come from the germline V gene. CDR3 loop: CASSLTRGRSPLHF. The CDR3, as DNA: TGTGCCAGCAGCTTGACCAGGGGTCGGTCACCCCTCCACTTT.

There are a few counts of this clonotype. V gene TRBV7-2 combines with J gene TRBJ2-1, with D possibly matching TRBD1 (6 bases). This CDR3 region has 16 residues. V shed 5 bases and J shed 7 bases, with 21 bases lying between them. Germline CDR1 is SGHTA and CDR2 is FQGNSA. CDR3 sequence: CASSPRQALGPNEQFF. CDR3 nucleotide sequence: TGTGCCAGCAGCCCCAGACAGGCCCTAGGTCCTAATGAGCAGTTCTTC. Full variable domain (remainder filled in from reference TRBV7-2 and TRBJ2-1): GAGVSQSPSNKVTEKGKDVELRCDPISGHTALYWYRQSLGQGLEFLIYFQGNSAPDKSGLPSDRFSAERTGGSVSTLTIQRTQQEDSAVYLCASSPRQALGPNEQFFGPGTRLTVL.